The 8 T cell receptor beta chains listed next were all sequenced from one sample in a study of shared clonotypes between healthy human individuals. Clones were read by immunoSEQ multiplex PCR, and TCRdb kept only the in-frame ones, dropping some. Of some 1 million clones in the sample, under 80% are singletons; the top ten hold about 1.5%. The material sequenced was memory CD4+ T cells sorted from blood. Specified subset: CD45RA-negative fraction. The source of these receptors is a man in his late teens or twenties in good health.

This chain links TRBV2 with TRBJ1-2; tentative D call: TRBD1 (6 bases). This CDR3 is 14 amino acids long. Per the germline V gene, CDR1 is SNHLY and CDR2 is FYNNEI. The germline V and J ends were trimmed by 2 bases and 8 bases, with 15 bases remaining between them. This chain's CDR3 is CASSENRSGGGYTF. DNA for the CDR3: TGTGCCAGCAGTGAAAATCGATCGGGGGGCGGCTACACCTTC. The full variable domain, with the rest looked up from reference TRBV2 and TRBJ1-2, is EPEVTQTPSHQVTQMGQEVILRCVPISNHLYFYWYRQILGQKVEFLVSFYNNEISEKSEIFDDQFSVERPDGSNFTLKIRSTKLEDSAMYFCASSENRSGGGYTFGSGTRLTVV.

The rearrangement joins TRBV11-2 to TRBJ1-1; the D is unclear. Germline values: CDR1 SGHAT, CDR2 FQNNGV. CDR3 length: 14 residues. Trimming stripped 1 base from V and 0 bases from J, with 6 bases between. The DNA of the CDR3 is TGTGCCAGCAGCTTAGTGGGTATGAACACTGAAGCTTTCTTT. Protein product: CASSLVGMNTEAFF. Together with reference TRBV11-2 and TRBJ1-1, the CDR3 gives the full variable domain: EAGVAQSPRYKIIEKRQSVAFWCNPISGHATLYWYQQILGQGPKLLIQFQNNGVVDDSQLPKDRFSAERLKGVDSTLKIQPAKLEDSAVYLCASSLVGMNTEAFFGQGTRLTVV.

The chain joins TRBV5-6 to TRBJ2-4; 7 nucleotides align to TRBD1. J gave up 0 bases and V 4 bases, and 4 bases lay outside the gene matches. CDR3 length: 15 amino acids. Per germline, CDR1 SGHDT and CDR2 YYEEEE. The CDR3 sequence is CASSVGTVAKNIQYF. Written as DNA, the CDR3 is TGTGCCAGCAGCGTCGGGACAGTAGCCAAAAACATTCAGTACTTC. Supplemented by reference TRBV5-6 and TRBJ2-4, the full variable domain reads DAGVTQSPTHLIKTRGQQVTLRCSPKSGHDTVSWYQQALGQGPQFIFQYYEEEERQRGNFPDRFSGHQFPNYSSELNVNALLLGDSALYLCASSVGTVAKNIQYFGAGTRLSVL.

The sample holds one count of this clone. V is TRBV6-1 and J is TRBJ1-2; tentative D call: TRBD1 (5 bases). Germline V gene sequence: CDR1 MNHNS, CDR2 SASEGT. The V end was cut by 8 bases, the J end by 2 bases, with 15 bases between. This CDR3 region has 14 residues. The CDR3 DNA reads TGTGCCAGCGGGGGTGGGCTAGGGAACTATGGCTACACCTTC. Translation gives CASGGGLGNYGYTF.

This chain links TRBV27 with TRBJ1-4, with D hard to call. Between the trimmed V and J ends, which lost 3 bases and 2 bases, there was a span of 7 bases. Germline CDR1 reads MNHEY; CDR2 reads SMNVEV (reference sequence). The CDR3 extends over 14 amino acids. The CDR3 here is CASSFAGTNEKLFF. Written as DNA, the CDR3 is TGTGCCAGCAGTTTTGCCGGTACTAATGAAAAACTGTTTTTT.

The sample holds a few counts of this clone. The chain is built from TRBV4-3 and TRBJ2-5; D is unclear. Germline V lookup: CDR1 LGHNA, CDR2 YSLEER. This CDR3 contains 15 residues. Trimming left V 0 bases short and J 5 bases short, with 13 bases between. CDR3 coding DNA: TGCGCCAGCAGCCAAGATTGGCTAGAAGGCGAGACCCAGTACTTC. Translated, it gives CASSQDWLEGETQYF.

The V gene is TRBV5-6, the J gene TRBJ2-3, with 10 bases matching TRBD1. V trimming: 1 base; J trimming: 2 bases; junction bases outside the gene matches: 4. Germline V lookup: CDR1 SGHDT, CDR2 YYEEEE. The CDR3 is 16 amino acids. CDR3 loop: CASSLWDRGYTDTQYF. CDR3 in DNA: TGTGCCAGCAGCTTGTGGGACAGGGGTTACACAGATACGCAGTATTTT.

The rearrangement uses TRBV19 and TRBJ1-2; D not resolved. There are 14 residues in the CDR3. CDR1 is LNHDA, CDR2 SQIVND, per germline (reference sequence). Between the trimmed V and J ends, which lost 8 bases and 4 bases, there was a span of 17 bases. CDR3 bases: TGTGCCAGTCACCCGCGAGGAGAACTCTATGGCTACACCTTC. Its protein product is CASHPRGELYGYTF.